The clone carrying this T cell receptor beta chain was seen a handful of times. The CDR3 sequence is 15 residues long. V dropped 9 bases and J dropped 2; count of bases not matched to a gene: 12. Per germline, CDR1 MNHNY and CDR2 SVGAGI (reference sequence). These data come from a study of blood T cell repertoires in COVID-19. On the study more broadly: In each case, the material was cDNA or gDNA derived from T cells, B-cell-depleted T cells, or PBMCs.

Per the authors' pipeline: Estimated nucleated cell counts came from reference gene primer amplification. The repertoire was sequenced with immunoSEQ multiplex PCR; TCRdb's copy has only in-frame clones and lacks some. The DNA gave D and trimming, while V, J and clone size come from that table. Of some 530,000 clones listed, 75% to 90% were seen once; the top ten hold approximately 2.9%. V gene TRBV6-6 combines with J gene TRBJ2-7; 8 bases are a match to TRBD1. Sequencing was done on a sample of peripheral blood. This TCR was sampled from a human donor in a cohort sampled during active COVID-19. For the CDR3, the DNA is TGTGCCAGTAGGGCAGGGGGCTTCGGCCCCTACGAGCAGTACTTC. The encoded protein is CASRAGGFGPYEQYF.